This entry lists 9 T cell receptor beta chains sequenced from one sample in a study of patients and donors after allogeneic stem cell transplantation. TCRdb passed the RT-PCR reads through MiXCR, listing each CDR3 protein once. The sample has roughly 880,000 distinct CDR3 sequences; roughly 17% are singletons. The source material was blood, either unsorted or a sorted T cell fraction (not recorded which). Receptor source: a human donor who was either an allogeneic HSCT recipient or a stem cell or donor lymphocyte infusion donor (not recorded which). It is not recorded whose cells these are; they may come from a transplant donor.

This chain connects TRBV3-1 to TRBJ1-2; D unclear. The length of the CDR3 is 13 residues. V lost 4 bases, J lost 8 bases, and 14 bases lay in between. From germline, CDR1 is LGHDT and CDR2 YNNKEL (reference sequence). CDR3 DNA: TGTGCCAGCAGCCCCCTTGGGCAGGAAGGCTACACCTTC. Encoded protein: CASSPLGQEGYTF.

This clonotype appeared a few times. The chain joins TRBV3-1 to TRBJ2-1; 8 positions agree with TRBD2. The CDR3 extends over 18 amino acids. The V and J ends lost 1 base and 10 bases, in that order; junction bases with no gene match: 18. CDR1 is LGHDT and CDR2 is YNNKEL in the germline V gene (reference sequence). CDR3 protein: CASSQGHSGTSATGEQFF. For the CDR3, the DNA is TGTGCCAGCAGCCAAGGACATTCGGGGACTAGTGCCACGGGGGAGCAGTTCTTC.

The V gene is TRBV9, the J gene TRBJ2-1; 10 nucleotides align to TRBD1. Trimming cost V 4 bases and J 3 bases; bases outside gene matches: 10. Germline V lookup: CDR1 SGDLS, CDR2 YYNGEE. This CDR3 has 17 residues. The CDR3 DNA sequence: TGTGCCAGCAGCTCGCGGACAGGGGGAATTGGCTACAATGAGCAGTTCTTC. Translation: CASSSRTGGIGYNEQFF.

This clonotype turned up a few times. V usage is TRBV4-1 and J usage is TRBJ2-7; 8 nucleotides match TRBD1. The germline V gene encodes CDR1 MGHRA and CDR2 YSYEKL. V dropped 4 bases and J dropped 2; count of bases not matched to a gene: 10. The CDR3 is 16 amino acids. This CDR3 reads CASSLRRQGMAYEQYF. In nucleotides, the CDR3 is TGCGCCAGCAGCCTGAGAAGACAGGGGATGGCCTACGAGCAGTACTTC.

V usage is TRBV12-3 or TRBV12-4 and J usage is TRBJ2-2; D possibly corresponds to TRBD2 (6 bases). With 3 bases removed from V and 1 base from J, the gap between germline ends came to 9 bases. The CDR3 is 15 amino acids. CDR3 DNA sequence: TGTGCCAGCAGTTTCCGCGGGGTGAACACCGGGGAGCTGTTTTTT. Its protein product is CASSFRGVNTGELFF.

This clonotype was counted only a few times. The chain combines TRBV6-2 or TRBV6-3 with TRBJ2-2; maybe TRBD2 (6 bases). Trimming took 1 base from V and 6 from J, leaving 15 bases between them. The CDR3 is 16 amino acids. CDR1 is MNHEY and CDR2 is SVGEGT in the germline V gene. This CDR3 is CASSYLAALRAGELFF. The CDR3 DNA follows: TGTGCCAGCAGTTACTTAGCGGCCCTCAGGGCCGGGGAGCTGTTTTTT.

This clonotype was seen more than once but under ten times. The DNA for the CDR3 is TGTGCCATCAGCGCGCGGGAGAATAGGTACGAGCAGTACTTC. This gives the protein CAISARENRYEQYF. V gene TRBV10-3 combines with J gene TRBJ2-7, with 7 bases fitting TRBD2. Germline V CDR1 and CDR2: ENHRY, SYGVKD. V trimming: 6 bases; J trimming: 4 bases; junction bases outside the gene matches: 9. CDR3 length: 14 residues.

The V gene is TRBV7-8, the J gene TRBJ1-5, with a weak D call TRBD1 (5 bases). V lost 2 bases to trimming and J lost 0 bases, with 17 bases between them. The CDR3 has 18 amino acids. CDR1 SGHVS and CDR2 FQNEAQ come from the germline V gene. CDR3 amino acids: CASSLFGTLDHSNQPQHF. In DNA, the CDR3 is TGTGCCAGCAGCTTATTCGGGACTTTGGATCATAGCAATCAGCCCCAGCATTTT.

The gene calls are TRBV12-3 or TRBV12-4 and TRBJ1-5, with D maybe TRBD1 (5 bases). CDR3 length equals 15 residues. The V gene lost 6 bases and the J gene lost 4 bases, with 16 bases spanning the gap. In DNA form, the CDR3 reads TGTGCCAGCAGGGGCGGGGGGACTTTTAATCAGCCCCAGCATTTT. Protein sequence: CASRGGGTFNQPQHF.